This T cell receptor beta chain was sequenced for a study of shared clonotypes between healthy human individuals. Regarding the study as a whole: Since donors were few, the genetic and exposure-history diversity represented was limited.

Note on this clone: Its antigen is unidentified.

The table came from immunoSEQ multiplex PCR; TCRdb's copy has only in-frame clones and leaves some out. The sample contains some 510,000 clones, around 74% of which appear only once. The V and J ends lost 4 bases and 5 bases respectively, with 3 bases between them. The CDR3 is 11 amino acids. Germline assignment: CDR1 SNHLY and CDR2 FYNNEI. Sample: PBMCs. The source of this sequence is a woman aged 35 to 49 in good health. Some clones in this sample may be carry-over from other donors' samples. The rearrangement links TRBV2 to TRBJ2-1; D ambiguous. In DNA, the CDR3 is TGTGCCAGCAGTGGCAACAATGAGCAGTTCTTC. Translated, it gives CASSGNNEQFF.